The clone carrying this TCR beta chain was seen a handful of times. This specimen belongs to a study of T-cell reconstitution after alpha-beta-depleted transplantation in children. CDR3 length: 14 amino acids. V lost 6 bases and J 0 bases, leaving 9 bases between the germline ends. Library preparation (for TCRbeta) was performed with unique molecular identifiers. TCRdb re-called the PCR reads with MiXCR, one entry per CDR3 protein. The data contain approximately 350,000 distinct CDR3 sequences, over 9% of them singletons. Sample: PBMCs from the stem cell graft donor, taken from the stem cell graft. The TCR was taken from a human donor who donated a stem cell graft to a child with acute lymphoblastic leukemia. The rearrangement uses TRBV12-3 or TRBV12-4 and TRBJ2-1; D uncertain. The CDR3 nucleotides are TGTGCCAGCAGCCCACTTGACTCCTACAATGAGCAGTTCTTC. Amino acid sequence: CASSPLDSYNEQFF.